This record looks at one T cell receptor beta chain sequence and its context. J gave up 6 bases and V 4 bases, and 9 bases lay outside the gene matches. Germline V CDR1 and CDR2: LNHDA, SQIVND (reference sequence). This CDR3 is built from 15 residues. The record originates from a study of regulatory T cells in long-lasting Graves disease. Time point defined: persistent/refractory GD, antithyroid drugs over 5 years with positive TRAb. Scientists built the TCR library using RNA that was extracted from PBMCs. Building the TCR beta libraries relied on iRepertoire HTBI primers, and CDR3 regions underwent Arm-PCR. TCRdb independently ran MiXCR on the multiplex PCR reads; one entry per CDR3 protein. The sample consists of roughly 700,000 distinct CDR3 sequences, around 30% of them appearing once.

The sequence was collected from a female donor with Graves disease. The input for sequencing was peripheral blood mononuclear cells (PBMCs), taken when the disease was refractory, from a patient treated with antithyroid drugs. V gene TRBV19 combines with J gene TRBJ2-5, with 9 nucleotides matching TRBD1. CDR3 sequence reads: CASSTTGTGRQTQYF. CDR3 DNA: TGTGCCAGTAGTACGACCGGGACAGGGAGACAGACCCAGTACTTC.